The clone carrying this TCR beta chain was seen at least ten times. This sample was taken from a study of CXCR3 chemokines and chemotherapy response in bladder cancer. In TCRdb, the PCR reads were re-called with MiXCR into one record per CDR3 protein. The table lists approximately 13,000 distinct CDR3 sequences, roughly an eighth of them singletons, with roughly 27% in the top ten. CDR3 length equals 17 residues. V trimming: 4 bases; J trimming: 4 bases; junction bases outside the gene matches: 13. CDR1 is LNHDA, CDR2 SQIVND, per germline (reference sequence). V gene TRBV19 combines with J gene TRBJ1-5, with 7 bases identical to TRBD1. Collection took place from a patient whose treatment included neoadjuvant chemotherapy. This TCR was recovered from a human donor with bladder cancer that did not respond to neoadjuvant chemotherapy. The CDR3 DNA reads TGTGCCAGTAGTACCCGTTCTCGGGGGACAGCTAATCAGCCCCAGCATTTT. It encodes CASSTRSRGTANQPQHF.